This TCR beta chain comes out of a study of blood T cell repertoires in COVID-19. The wider study: Material from acute and convalescent COVID-19 was sourced from the United States, Italy and Spain. The cDNA or gDNA used as material had been derived from T cells, B-cell-depleted T cells, or PBMCs.

This clone was counted ten times or more. The data were produced by immunoSEQ multiplex PCR, yet TCRdb's version contains in-frame clones alone and is incomplete. Among 100,000 or so clones listed, more than 80% were seen once. This TCR came from a woman aged 65 to 85 with acute or convalescent COVID-19. The sample taken for sequencing was peripheral blood.

The CDR3 DNA reads TGTGCCAGCAGTCCGGGACTAGCGGGACAAAACACCGGGGAGCTGTTTTTT. It encodes CASSPGLAGQNTGELFF. The chain carries TRBV28 and TRBJ2-2, with TRBD2 identical over 13 bases. The CDR3 contains 17 residues. Losses at the gene ends were 5 bases for V and 2 bases for J; bases not matched to a gene: 5. Germline CDR1 reads MDHEN; CDR2 reads SYDVKM.